This TCR beta chain was observed in a study of blood T cells in healthy people across ages. Study results and caveats: Relative to aged donors, long-lived donors carried more naive CD4+ cells and displayed higher diversity.

The CDR3 sequence is 14 residues long. Germline loops: CDR1 MDHEN, CDR2 SYDVKM. V lost 3 bases and J lost 4; bases outside the gene matches: 5. Next came a second PCR, run for about 7 to 12 cycles, which used a sample-barcoded 5' primer along with a J-beta primer mix. MiXCR, applied by TCRdb to the 5' RACE reads, yields one record per CDR3 protein. Of some 640,000 distinct CDR3 sequences in the sample, around 31% were seen once. This clonotype was detected many times. Antigen specificity is unknown. The chain uses TRBV28 and TRBJ2-7; 8 bases match TRBD1. This receptor was taken from an elderly woman in good health. Sequencing was carried out using blood. CDR3 coding DNA: TGTGCCAGCAGTTTTTCCGGGACAGGATACGAGCAGTACTTC. It is translated as CASSFSGTGYEQYF. Filled out from reference TRBV28 and TRBJ2-7, the complete variable domain reads DVKVTQSSRYLVKRTGEKVFLECVQDMDHENMFWYRQDPGLGLRLIYFSYDVKMKEKGDIPEGYSVSREKKERFSLILESASTNQTSMYLCASSFSGTGYEQYFGPGTRLTVT.